Each of the 22 T cell receptor beta chains below was sequenced from the same sample in a study of blood T cell repertoires in COVID-19 (dated by TCRdb to 2020 to 2021). The library was prepared using the immunoSEQ multiplex PCR assay. The immuneACCESS repertoire file appears here via TCRdb, limited to in-frame rearrangements. These files lack a portion of the clones; in checked studies, under half of the deficit traces to unresolved V genes, and the cause of the others is not known. A total of under 100,000 clones appear in this sample, roughly 89% of them only once. More than 4.5% of the sample rests with the top ten. The sample was peripheral blood. The receptor source for this set is a man aged 55 to 70 with COVID-19, enrolled during active disease.

The chain couples TRBV2 to TRBJ1-6; D call uncertain. V lost 6 bases to trimming and J lost 6 bases, with 15 bases between them. CDR1 is SNHLY and CDR2 is FYNNEI in the germline V gene. The CDR3 loop spans 15 amino acids. As DNA, the CDR3 is TGTGCCAGCAGGTTCCCGGGAGCTTCTAATTCACCCCTCCACTTT. This encodes CASRFPGASNSPLHF.

J is TRBJ1-1 and V is TRBV27, with 8 bases matching TRBD1. The length of the CDR3 is 13 residues. From germline, CDR1 is MNHEY and CDR2 SMNVEV (reference sequence). V was clipped by 6 bases and J by 8 bases; unmatched bases: 8. For the CDR3, the DNA is TGTGCCAGCAGGGATCGGGACAGGACCGAAGCTTTCTTT. Protein product: CASRDRDRTEAFF.

The gene calls are TRBV9 and TRBJ2-1, with TRBD2 identical over 11 bases. This CDR3 region has 14 residues. Germline assignment: CDR1 SGDLS and CDR2 YYNGEE. Unmatched junction bases numbered 3, after V lost 3 bases and J lost 7 bases. The CDR3 here is CASSDRLAGNEQFF. CDR3 nucleotide sequence: TGTGCCAGCAGCGACAGACTAGCGGGAAATGAGCAGTTCTTC.

The chain recombines TRBV7-2 with TRBJ2-3, with D maybe TRBD2 (6 bases). V was trimmed by 0 bases and J by 3 bases, leaving 7 bases between them. CDR1 is SGHTA and CDR2 is FQGNSA in the germline V gene. The CDR3 is 14 residues long. CDR3 in amino acids: CASSLASGTDTQYF. The CDR3 coding sequence is TGTGCCAGCAGCTTAGCCAGCGGGACAGATACGCAGTATTTT.

This clone was observed a few times. The chain joins TRBV27 to TRBJ2-1; D is perhaps TRBD2 (6 bases). The length of the CDR3 is 15 residues. The V gene lost 2 bases and the J gene lost 0 bases, with 8 bases spanning the gap. Germline CDR1 and CDR2: MNHEY and SMNVEV (reference sequence). Here the CDR3 reads CASSLERASYNEQFF. The CDR3 DNA follows: TGTGCCAGCAGTTTAGAGCGGGCCTCCTACAATGAGCAGTTCTTC.

V is TRBV7-8 and J is TRBJ2-3, with D unclear. CDR1 is SGHVS and CDR2 is FQNEAQ in the germline V gene. V dropped 2 bases and J dropped 0 bases, with 12 bases sitting between them. There are 16 residues in the CDR3. In nucleotides, the CDR3 is TGTGCCAGCAGCTTACGGATGAGGAGTAGCACAGATACGCAGTATTTT. Amino acids: CASSLRMRSSTDTQYF. The full variable domain, completed using reference TRBV7-8 and TRBJ2-3, is GAGVSQSPRYKVAKRGQDVALRCDPISGHVSLFWYQQALGQGPEFLTYFQNEAQLDKSGLPSDRFFAERPEGSVSTLKIQRTQQEDSAVYLCASSLRMRSSTDTQYFGPGTRLTVL.

The chain uses TRBV2 and TRBJ2-1; 9 nucleotides line up with TRBD1. This CDR3 spans 17 amino acids. The germline CDR1 and CDR2 sequences are SNHLY and FYNNEI. The V gene end was trimmed by 6 bases and the J gene end by 6 bases; junction bases not matched to a gene: 15. The DNA of the CDR3 is TGTGCCAGCAGGATTGTTCCCGGGACAGGGAATTTCAATGAGCAGTTCTTC. Translating it yields CASRIVPGTGNFNEQFF. The full variable domain, with the rest looked up from reference TRBV2 and TRBJ2-1, is EPEVTQTPSHQVTQMGQEVILRCVPISNHLYFYWYRQILGQKVEFLVSFYNNEISEKSEIFDDQFSVERPDGSNFTLKIRSTKLEDSAMYFCASRIVPGTGNFNEQFFGPGTRLTVL.

This clone came up a few times. This chain links TRBV10-3 with TRBJ1-2; 7 bases map to TRBD1. The CDR3 is 16 residues long. After removal of 6 bases from V and 4 bases from J, the junction contained 14 bases not matched to a gene. Germline loops: CDR1 ENHRY, CDR2 SYGVKD. The CDR3 sequence: CAISQQGRTVSYGYTF. In nucleotides, the CDR3 is TGTGCCATCAGCCAACAGGGGAGAACCGTTAGCTATGGCTACACCTTC.

The chain couples TRBV19 to TRBJ2-5, with 8 bases lining up with TRBD2. CDR1 and CDR2 (germline): LNHDA, SQIVND (reference sequence). V was clipped by 1 base and J by 4 bases; unmatched bases: 8. CDR3 length equals 16 residues. CDR3: CASSIGEPGGRETQYF. CDR3 in DNA: TGTGCCAGTAGTATAGGTGAACCGGGAGGGAGAGAGACCCAGTACTTC.

V gene TRBV5-4 combines with J gene TRBJ2-7, with 7 positions matching TRBD1. With V trimmed by 0 bases and J by 3 bases, 6 bases remained unmatched. The CDR3 is 15 amino acids. Per germline, CDR1 SGHNT and CDR2 YYREEE (reference sequence). CDR3 in DNA: TGTGCCAGCAGCTTGGCCAGGGCAGGGGGCTACGAGCAGTACTTC. It encodes CASSLARAGGYEQYF. The complete variable domain, with remaining parts taken from reference TRBV5-4 and TRBJ2-7, reads ETGVTQSPTHLIKTRGQQVTLRCSSQSGHNTVSWYQQALGQGPQFIFQYYREEENGRGNFPPRFSGLQFPNYSSELNVNALELDDSALYLCASSLARAGGYEQYFGPGTRLTVT.

The chain is built from TRBV2 and TRBJ2-7; no reliable D call. The germline gives CDR1 SNHLY, CDR2 FYNNEI. The V end lost 4 bases, the J end lost 5 bases, and 15 bases lay between the germline ends. CDR3 length equals 14 residues. DNA of the CDR3: TGTGCCAGCAGTGTATTGAGCGTCGGTAACGAGCAGTACTTC. Its translation is CASSVLSVGNEQYF. Full variable domain (rest looked up from reference TRBV2 and TRBJ2-7): EPEVTQTPSHQVTQMGQEVILRCVPISNHLYFYWYRQILGQKVEFLVSFYNNEISEKSEIFDDQFSVERPDGSNFTLKIRSTKLEDSAMYFCASSVLSVGNEQYFGPGTRLTVT.

The chain carries TRBV6-1 and TRBJ1-4; 12 nucleotides line up with TRBD1. CDR3 size: 15 residues. Unmatched junction bases numbered 1, after V lost 0 bases and J lost 8 bases. CDR1 and CDR2 (germline): MNHNS, SASEGT. The CDR3 coding sequence is TGTGCCAGCAGTGAAGCCGGGACAGGGGGCGAAAAACTGTTTTTT. This codes for CASSEAGTGGEKLFF.

This clone came up once. V is TRBV30 and J is TRBJ2-1, with D possibly TRBD2 on 6 matching bases. Germline V gene lookup returns CDR1 GTSNPN and CDR2 SVGIG (reference sequence). Deletions cut 5 bases from V and 10 bases from J, with 21 bases between. The CDR3 spans 14 residues. CDR3 region: CAWGVVTEGGEQFF. The CDR3 DNA reads TGTGCCTGGGGAGTGGTTACGGAGGGCGGGGAGCAGTTCTTC. The full variable domain, its missing parts supplied by reference TRBV30 and TRBJ2-1, is SQTIHQWPATLVQPVGSPLSLECTVEGTSNPNLYWYRQAAGRGLQLLFYSVGIGQISSEVPQNLSASRPQDRQFILSSKKLLLSDSGFYLCAWGVVTEGGEQFFGPGTRLTVL.

The gene calls are TRBV5-1 and TRBJ2-7; no clear D. The germline V and J ends were trimmed by 1 base and 2 bases, with 7 bases remaining between them. Germline loops: CDR1 SGHRS, CDR2 YFSETQ. The CDR3 has 13 residues. The CDR3 sequence: CASSLRFTYEQYF. CDR3 DNA: TGCGCCAGCAGCTTGCGGTTCACCTACGAGCAGTACTTC.

The chain combines TRBV5-1 with TRBJ1-1, with D maybe TRBD1 (5 bases). The CDR3 has 15 residues. Germline CDR1 is SGHRS and CDR2 is YFSETQ. The V end was cut by 6 bases, the J end by 7 bases, with 22 bases between. The CDR3 DNA reads as TGCGCCAGCACTACATCAGGGATTGACCACCTTGAAGCTTTCTTT. It yields the protein CASTTSGIDHLEAFF.

The chain carries TRBV11-2 and TRBJ2-3; TRBD2 is a possible D gene (6 bases). Trimming removed 5 bases at V and 2 bases at J, with 11 bases between. Germline lookup yields CDR1 SGHAT and CDR2 FQNNGV. CDR3 length equals 14 residues. The CDR3, as DNA: TGTGCCAGCAGCCTGGGACTCGACACAGATACGCAGTATTTT. Protein: CASSLGLDTDTQYF.

The rearrangement links TRBV27 to TRBJ1-5; no definite D call. Germline loops: CDR1 MNHEY, CDR2 SMNVEV (reference sequence). V gave up 3 bases and J gave up 3 bases, with 18 bases separating them. The CDR3 loop spans 17 amino acids. The DNA for the CDR3 is TGTGCCAGCAGTTTCCTCTCGGAGTGGCGAAACAATCAGCCCCAGCATTTT. It yields the protein CASSFLSEWRNNQPQHF.

The V and J genes are TRBV30 and TRBJ2-1, with 9 bases that match TRBD2. The CDR3 contains 17 residues. J gave up 0 bases and V 5 bases, and 11 bases lay outside the gene matches. Germline CDR1 GTSNPN, CDR2 SVGIG (reference sequence). DNA for the CDR3: TGTGCCTGGGACCCCTCCAGCGGGAGGCGCTCCTACAATGAGCAGTTCTTC. Translated, it gives CAWDPSSGRRSYNEQFF.

In this sample, this clone turned up once. V usage is TRBV28 and J usage is TRBJ1-5; tentatively, D is TRBD1 (5 bases). V was pared by 3 bases and J by 4 bases, with 13 bases between. The CDR3 has 15 residues. Per the germline V gene, CDR1 is MDHEN and CDR2 is SYDVKM. The CDR3 is CASSLVLGRNQPQHF. The CDR3, as DNA: TGTGCCAGCAGTTTGGTACTGGGGCGGAATCAGCCCCAGCATTTT. The variable domain in full, with the rest retrieved from reference TRBV28 and TRBJ1-5, is DVKVTQSSRYLVKRTGEKVFLECVQDMDHENMFWYRQDPGLGLRLIYFSYDVKMKEKGDIPEGYSVSREKKERFSLILESASTNQTSMYLCASSLVLGRNQPQHFGDGTRLSIL.

V is TRBV11-2 and J is TRBJ2-5; D gene ambiguous. The ends were cut back, 1 base at V and 5 bases at J, with 8 bases in the middle. Per germline, CDR1 SGHAT and CDR2 FQNNGV. The CDR3 extends over 13 amino acids. This CDR3 is CASSLGQRETQYF. CDR3 sequence (DNA): TGTGCCAGCAGCTTAGGACAAAGGGAGACCCAGTACTTC. The full variable domain, with the rest looked up from reference TRBV11-2 and TRBJ2-5, is EAGVAQSPRYKIIEKRQSVAFWCNPISGHATLYWYQQILGQGPKLLIQFQNNGVVDDSQLPKDRFSAERLKGVDSTLKIQPAKLEDSAVYLCASSLGQRETQYFGPGTRLLVL.

J is TRBJ2-1 and V is TRBV9, with 8 nucleotides matching TRBD1. The CDR3 extends over 15 amino acids. In germline, CDR1 is SGDLS, CDR2 YYNGEE. V gave up 3 bases and J gave up 2 bases; unmatched junction bases: 4. CDR3 protein: CASSETGGAYNEQFF. Here the CDR3 DNA reads TGTGCCAGCAGCGAAACAGGGGGTGCCTACAATGAGCAGTTCTTC.

The rearrangement uses TRBV11-2 and TRBJ2-1; weak D call: TRBD2 (6 bases). Per the germline V gene, CDR1 is SGHAT and CDR2 is FQNNGV. The CDR3 runs 14 residues. V lost 3 bases and J 10 bases, leaving 16 bases between the germline ends. The CDR3 here is CASSLGLAPWEQFF. The CDR3 DNA sequence: TGTGCCAGCAGCTTGGGACTTGCCCCTTGGGAGCAGTTCTTC. Looking up the rest from reference TRBV11-2 and TRBJ2-1 gives the full variable domain: EAGVAQSPRYKIIEKRQSVAFWCNPISGHATLYWYQQILGQGPKLLIQFQNNGVVDDSQLPKDRFSAERLKGVDSTLKIQPAKLEDSAVYLCASSLGLAPWEQFFGPGTRLTVL.